There are a few counts of the clone carrying this TCR beta chain. Looked up from germline, CDR1 is ENHRY and CDR2 is SYGVKD. This CDR3 comprises 15 residues. Unmatched junction bases numbered 3, after V lost 6 bases and J lost 3 bases. The data were taken from a study of OX40 agonist ivuxolimab in advanced cancers. The data were produced by immunoSEQ multiplex PCR, yet TCRdb's version contains in-frame clones alone and is incomplete. This sample has tens of thousands of clones, with just over 85% found just once. V gene TRBV10-3 combines with J gene TRBJ2-3; TRBD2 matches at 13 bases. The receptor was isolated from an adult with an advanced solid tumor such as melanoma, head and neck, liver or kidney cancer. Here the sequenced sample was CD4+ or CD8+ T cells sorted from blood, taken in a trial of the OX40 agonist ivuxolimab. This CDR3 is CAIRELAGGTDTQYF. CDR3 in DNA: TGTGCCATCAGGGAACTAGCGGGAGGGACAGATACGCAGTATTTT.